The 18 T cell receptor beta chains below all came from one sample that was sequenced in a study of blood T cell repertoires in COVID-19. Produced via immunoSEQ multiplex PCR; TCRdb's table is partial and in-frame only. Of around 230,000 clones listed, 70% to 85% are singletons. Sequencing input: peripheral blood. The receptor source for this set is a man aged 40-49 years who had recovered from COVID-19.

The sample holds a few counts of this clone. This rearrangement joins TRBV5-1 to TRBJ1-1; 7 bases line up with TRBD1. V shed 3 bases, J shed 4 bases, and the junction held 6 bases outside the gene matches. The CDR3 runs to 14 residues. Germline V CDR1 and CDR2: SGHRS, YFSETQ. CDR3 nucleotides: TGCGCCAGCAGCTCGACAGGGTTGGGCACTGAAGCTTTCTTT. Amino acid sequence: CASSSTGLGTEAFF.

CDR3 DNA: TGTGCCACCCGGCGGCGGGGAATGAACACTGAAGCTTTCTTT. Translating gives CATRRRGMNTEAFF. The V and J genes are TRBV19 and TRBJ1-1; D gene uncertain. This CDR3 spans 14 amino acids. CDR1 is LNHDA, CDR2 SQIVND, per germline (reference sequence). Trimming left V 10 bases short and J 0 bases short, with 15 bases between.

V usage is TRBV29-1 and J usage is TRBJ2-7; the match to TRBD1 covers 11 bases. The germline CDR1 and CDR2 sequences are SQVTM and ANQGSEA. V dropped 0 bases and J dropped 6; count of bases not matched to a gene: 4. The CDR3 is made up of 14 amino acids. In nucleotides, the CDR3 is TGCAGCGTTGAAGAAGGGGGACAGGGGGTCGAGCAGTACTTC. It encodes CSVEEGGQGVEQYF.

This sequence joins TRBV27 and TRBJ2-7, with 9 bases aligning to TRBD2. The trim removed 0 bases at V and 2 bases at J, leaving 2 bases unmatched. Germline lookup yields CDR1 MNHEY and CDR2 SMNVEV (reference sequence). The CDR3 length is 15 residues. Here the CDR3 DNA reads TGTGCCAGCAGTTTATCCCCTAGCGGGACCTACGAGCAGTACTTC. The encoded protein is CASSLSPSGTYEQYF.

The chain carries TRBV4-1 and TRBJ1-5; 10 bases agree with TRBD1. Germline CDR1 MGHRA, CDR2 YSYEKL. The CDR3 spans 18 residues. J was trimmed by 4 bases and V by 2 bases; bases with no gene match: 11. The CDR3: CASSQFPRGQGGNQPQHF. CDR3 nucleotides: TGCGCCAGCAGCCAATTCCCCCGCGGACAGGGGGGTAATCAGCCCCAGCATTTT.

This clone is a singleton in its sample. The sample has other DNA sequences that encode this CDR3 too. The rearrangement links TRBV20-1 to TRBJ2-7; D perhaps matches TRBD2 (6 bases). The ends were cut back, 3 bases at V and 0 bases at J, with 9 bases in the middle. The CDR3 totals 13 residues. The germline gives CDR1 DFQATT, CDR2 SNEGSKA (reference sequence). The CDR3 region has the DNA TGCAGTGCTAGTCGCGGGACCTCCTACGAGCAGTACTTC. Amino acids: CSASRGTSYEQYF.

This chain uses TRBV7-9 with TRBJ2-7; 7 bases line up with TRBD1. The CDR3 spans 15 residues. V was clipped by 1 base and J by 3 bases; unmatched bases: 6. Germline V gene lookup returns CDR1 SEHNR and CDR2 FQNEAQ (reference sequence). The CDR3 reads CASSLVRTGYYEQYF. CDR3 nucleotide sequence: TGTGCCAGCAGCTTAGTAAGGACAGGCTACTACGAGCAGTACTTC.

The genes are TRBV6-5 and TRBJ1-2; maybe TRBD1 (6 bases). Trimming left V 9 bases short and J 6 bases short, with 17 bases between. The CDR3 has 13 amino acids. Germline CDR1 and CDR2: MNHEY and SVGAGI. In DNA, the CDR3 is TGTGCCAGTCTGGGTCGCAGGGACAATGGCTACACCTTC. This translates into CASLGRRDNGYTF.

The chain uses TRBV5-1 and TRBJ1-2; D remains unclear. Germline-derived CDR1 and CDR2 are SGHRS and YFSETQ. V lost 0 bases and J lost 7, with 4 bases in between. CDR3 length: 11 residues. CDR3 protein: CASSLAGGYTF. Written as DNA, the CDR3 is TGCGCCAGCAGCTTGGCCGGTGGCTACACCTTC.

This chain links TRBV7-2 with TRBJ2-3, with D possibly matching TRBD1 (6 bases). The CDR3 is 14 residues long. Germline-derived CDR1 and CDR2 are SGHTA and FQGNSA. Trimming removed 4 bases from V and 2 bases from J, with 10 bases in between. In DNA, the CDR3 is TGTGCCAGCAGCTCCGGGACAAACACAGATACGCAGTATTTT. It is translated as CASSSGTNTDTQYF.

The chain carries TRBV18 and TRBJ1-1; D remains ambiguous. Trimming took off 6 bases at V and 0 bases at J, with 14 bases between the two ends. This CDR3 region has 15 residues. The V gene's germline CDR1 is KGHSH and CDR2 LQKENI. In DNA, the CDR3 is TGTGCCAGCTCCCCGCTGGAGGGATTGAACACTGAAGCTTTCTTT. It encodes CASSPLEGLNTEAFF. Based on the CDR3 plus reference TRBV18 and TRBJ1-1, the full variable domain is NAGVMQNPRHLVRRRGQEARLRCSPMKGHSHVYWYRQLPEEGLKFMVYLQKENIIDESGMPKERFSAEFPKEGPSILRIQQVVRGDSAAYFCASSPLEGLNTEAFFGQGTRLTVV.

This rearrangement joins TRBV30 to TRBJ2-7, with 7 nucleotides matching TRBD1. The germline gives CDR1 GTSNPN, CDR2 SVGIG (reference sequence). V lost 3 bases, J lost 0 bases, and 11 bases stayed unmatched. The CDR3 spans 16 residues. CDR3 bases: TGTGCCTGGAGCGCCCCTATGACAGGGAGCTCCTACGAGCAGTACTTC. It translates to CAWSAPMTGSSYEQYF.

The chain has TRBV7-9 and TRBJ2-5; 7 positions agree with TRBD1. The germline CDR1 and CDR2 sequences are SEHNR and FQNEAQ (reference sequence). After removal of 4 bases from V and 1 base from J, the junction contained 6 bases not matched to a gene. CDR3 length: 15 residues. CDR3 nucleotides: TGTGCCAGCAGCTCTGGACAGGTCCTCCAAGAGACCCAGTACTTC. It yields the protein CASSSGQVLQETQYF.

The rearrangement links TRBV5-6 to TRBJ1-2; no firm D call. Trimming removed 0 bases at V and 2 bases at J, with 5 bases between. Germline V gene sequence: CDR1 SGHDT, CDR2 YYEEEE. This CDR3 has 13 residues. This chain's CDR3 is CASSLERNYGYTF. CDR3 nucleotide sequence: TGTGCCAGCAGCTTGGAGCGGAACTATGGCTACACCTTC.

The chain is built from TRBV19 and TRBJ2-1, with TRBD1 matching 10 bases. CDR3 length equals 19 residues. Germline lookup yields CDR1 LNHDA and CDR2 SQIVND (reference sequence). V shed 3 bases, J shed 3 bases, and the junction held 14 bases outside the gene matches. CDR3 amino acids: CASSMRTLYRDRGYNEQFF. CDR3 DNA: TGTGCCAGTAGTATGCGCACCCTCTACCGGGACAGGGGCTACAATGAGCAGTTCTTC.

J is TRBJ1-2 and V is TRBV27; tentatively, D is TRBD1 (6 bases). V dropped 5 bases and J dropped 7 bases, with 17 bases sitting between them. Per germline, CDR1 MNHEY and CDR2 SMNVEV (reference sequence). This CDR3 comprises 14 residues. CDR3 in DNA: TGTGCCAGCAGTCCGACCCCGGGACAATCTGGCTACACCTTC. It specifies CASSPTPGQSGYTF.

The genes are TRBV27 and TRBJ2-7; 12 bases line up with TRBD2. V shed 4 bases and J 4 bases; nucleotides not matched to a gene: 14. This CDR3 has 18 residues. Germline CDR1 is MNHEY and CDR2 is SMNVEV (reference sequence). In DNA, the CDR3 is TGTGCCAGCAGTTCAGCTCGCCGCGGACTAGCGGGATTTTACGAGCAGTACTTC. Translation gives CASSSARRGLAGFYEQYF.

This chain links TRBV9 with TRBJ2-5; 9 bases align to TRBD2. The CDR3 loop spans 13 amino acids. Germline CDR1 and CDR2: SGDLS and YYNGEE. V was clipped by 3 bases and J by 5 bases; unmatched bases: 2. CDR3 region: CASSEGLAETQYF. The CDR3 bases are TGTGCCAGCAGCGAGGGACTAGCCGAGACCCAGTACTTC.